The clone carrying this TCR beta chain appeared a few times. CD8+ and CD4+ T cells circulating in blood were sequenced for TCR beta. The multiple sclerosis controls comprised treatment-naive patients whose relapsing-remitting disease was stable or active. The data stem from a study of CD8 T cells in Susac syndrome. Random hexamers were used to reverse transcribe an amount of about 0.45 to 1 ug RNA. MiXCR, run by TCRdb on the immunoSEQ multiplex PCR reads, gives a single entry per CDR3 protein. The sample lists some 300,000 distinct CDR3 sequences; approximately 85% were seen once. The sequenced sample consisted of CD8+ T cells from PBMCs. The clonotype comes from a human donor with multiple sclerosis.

DNA of the CDR3: TGTGCCAGCAGTTGGGACCTACGCCCGGATACGCAGTATTTT. It codes for CASSWDLRPDTQYF. The chain employs TRBV6-2 or TRBV6-3 and TRBJ2-3; D may match TRBD1 or TRBD2 (5 bases each). The germline CDR1 and CDR2 sequences are MNHEY and SVGEGT. The ends were cut back, 4 bases at V and 6 bases at J, with 14 bases in the middle. The CDR3 spans 14 residues.